The next 10 T cell receptor beta chains were all read from a single sample in a study of T cell repertoires in cytomegalovirus infection. TCRdb passed the reads through MiXCR, listing each CDR3 protein once. The sample lists some 150,000 distinct CDR3 sequences, under 8% occurring once. The sample was PBMCs. The source is a human donor in good health (CMV status not recorded). Some clones in this sample may be carry-over from other donors' samples.

This clonotype was counted at least ten times. The V gene is TRBV7-9, the J gene TRBJ1-5; TRBD1 matches 11 bases. The J segment lost 5 bases and the V segment lost 5 bases, leaving 5 bases of the junction unmatched. Germline V CDR1 and CDR2: SEHNR, FQNEAQ (reference sequence). The CDR3 is 15 residues long. The CDR3 loop reads CASSPGQGAHQPQHF. CDR3 nucleotide sequence: TGTGCCAGCAGCCCCGGACAGGGGGCACATCAGCCCCAGCATTTT. The variable domain in full, completed from reference TRBV7-9 and TRBJ1-5, reads DTGVSQNPRHKITKRGQNVTFRCDPISEHNRLYWYRQTLGQGPEFLTYFQNEAQLEKSRLLSDRFSAERPKGSFSTLEIQRTEQGDSAMYLCASSPGQGAHQPQHFGDGTRLSIL.

This chain connects TRBV5-4 to TRBJ1-2; perhaps TRBD1 as D (6 bases). The CDR3 covers 17 residues. Per the germline V gene, CDR1 is SGHNT and CDR2 is YYREEE (reference sequence). Deletions cut 0 bases from V and 5 bases from J, with 20 bases between. In DNA, the CDR3 is TGTGCCAGCAGCTTGGAGTCGGGGTTGAGGGGGGTTTATGGCTACACCTTC. It specifies CASSLESGLRGVYGYTF.

Many counts were recorded for this clonotype. The V call is TRBV25-1, the J call TRBJ1-1; no reliable D call. CDR1 MGHDK and CDR2 SYGVNS come from the germline V gene. With 9 bases removed from V and 5 bases from J, the gap between germline ends came to 22 bases. The CDR3 extends over 15 amino acids. CDR3 bases: TGTGCCAGATCCGCCCCGGGCCCCTTTGAGACTGAAGCTTTCTTT. This translates into CARSAPGPFETEAFF.

J is TRBJ2-7 and V is TRBV3-1; D remains unclear. This CDR3 has 14 amino acids. In germline, CDR1 is LGHDT, CDR2 YNNKEL (reference sequence). V was clipped by 1 base and J by 6 bases, with 13 bases between them. Here the CDR3 reads CASSQGAASSEQYF. The CDR3 DNA reads as TGTGCCAGCAGCCAAGGTGCCGCTTCGAGCGAGCAGTACTTC.

This clonotype came up a few times. The rearrangement joins TRBV29-1 to TRBJ1-2, with D uncertain. Germline CDR1 is SQVTM and CDR2 is ANQGSEA. This CDR3 contains 12 residues. The CDR3 sequence is CIVDPRNYGYTF. The DNA for the CDR3 is TGCATCGTCGACCCTCGAAACTATGGCTACACCTTC. Using reference TRBV29-1 and TRBJ1-2 for the parts outside the CDR3, the full variable domain is SAVISQKPSRDICQRGTSLTIQCQVDSQVTMMFWYRQQPGQSLTLIATANQGSEATYESGFVIDKFPISRPNLTFSTLTVSNMSPEDSSIYLCIVDPRNYGYTFGSGTRLTVV.

This clonotype was recorded many times. The chain has TRBV7-9 and TRBJ1-6; D perhaps matches TRBD1 (6 bases). Trimming left V 5 bases short and J 1 base short, with 12 bases between. Germline V gene data show CDR1 as SEHNR and CDR2 as FQNEAQ (reference sequence). The CDR3 loop spans 16 amino acids. For the CDR3, the DNA is TGTGCCAGCAGCGACAACAGGGTTTCCTATAATTCACCCCTCCACTTT. Its translation is CASSDNRVSYNSPLHF.

This clonotype was seen repeatedly, ten times or more. The chain combines TRBV7-2 with TRBJ2-2; either TRBD1 or TRBD2 may fit D (5 bases each). In germline, CDR1 is SGHTA, CDR2 FQGNSA. Trimming shortened V by 5 bases and J by 0 bases, and 13 bases separated the two germline ends. The CDR3 runs to 16 residues. CDR3 amino acids: CASSLRGDANTGELFF. CDR3 sequence (DNA): TGTGCCAGCAGCCTACGGGGCGACGCGAACACCGGGGAGCTGTTTTTT.

The chain links TRBV7-3 to TRBJ2-1, with 8 nucleotides matching TRBD1. Trimming at V came to 7 bases and at J to 7 bases, leaving 6 bases not matched to a gene. Looked up from germline, CDR1 is SGHTA and CDR2 is FQGTGA. The CDR3 is 13 amino acids. This CDR3 reads CASNPGTGNEQFF. DNA for the CDR3: TGTGCCAGCAACCCCGGGACAGGTAATGAGCAGTTCTTC.

There are many counts of this clonotype. The V call is TRBV12-3 or TRBV12-4, the J call TRBJ1-5, with no clear D. The CDR3 length is 15 residues. V was trimmed by 2 bases and J by 5 bases, leaving 13 bases between them. This CDR3 is CASSLPRAGYQPQHF. CDR3 in DNA: TGTGCCAGCAGTTTACCTAGGGCGGGGTATCAGCCCCAGCATTTT.

The rearrangement joins TRBV7-3 to TRBJ1-2; 8 bases match TRBD1. The V segment lost 1 base and the J segment 7 bases; nucleotides outside the gene matches: 11. The CDR3 runs to 16 residues. Germline V lookup: CDR1 SGHTA, CDR2 FQGTGA. The CDR3 coding sequence is TGTGCCAGCAGCTTAAATCACGGGACAGGATCTGGTGGCTACACCTTC. It yields the protein CASSLNHGTGSGGYTF.